One sample yielded the 29 T cell receptor beta chains listed below, sequenced in a study of T cell repertoires in cytomegalovirus infection. TCRdb re-called the reads with MiXCR, one entry per CDR3 protein. The repertoire holds 450,000 to 600,000 distinct CDR3 sequences, with approximately 10% as singletons. Sequenced sample: PBMCs. These receptors were collected from a human donor in good health (CMV status not recorded). Some clones in this sample may be carry-over from other donors' samples.

This clonotype was counted between two and nine times. V and J are TRBV10-3 and TRBJ2-3, with 13 bases identical to TRBD2. CDR3 length: 17 amino acids. CDR1 and CDR2 from the germline V gene are ENHRY and SYGVKD. V shed 2 bases, J shed 2 bases, and the junction held 4 bases outside the gene matches. CDR3 bases: TGTGCCATCAGTGAGGGACTAGCGGGAGCCTACACAGATACGCAGTATTTT. Its translation is CAISEGLAGAYTDTQYF.

This clonotype appeared many times. The chain couples TRBV6-5 to TRBJ1-5, with 7 bases identical to TRBD1. CDR3 length: 15 residues. The V gene's germline CDR1 is MNHEY and CDR2 SVGAGI. V dropped 4 bases and J dropped 1; count of bases not matched to a gene: 4. CDR3 nucleotides: TGTGCCAGCAGTTTTCTCAGGGGGAGCAATCAGCCCCAGCATTTT. Its protein product is CASSFLRGSNQPQHF.

The sample holds many counts of this clonotype. The rearrangement links TRBV7-9 to TRBJ1-4; 9 bases agree with TRBD1. In germline, CDR1 is SEHNR, CDR2 FQNEAQ (reference sequence). V shed 3 bases, J shed 6 bases, and the junction held 5 bases outside the gene matches. The CDR3 runs to 15 residues. The CDR3 nucleotides read TGTGCCAGCAGCTTGGCGGACAGGGGAGATGAAAAACTGTTTTTT. Translating gives CASSLADRGDEKLFF.

This clonotype was seen repeatedly, ten times or more. CDR3 in amino acids: CASSLGLAGVGTQYF. CDR3 DNA: TGTGCCAGCAGCTTGGGTCTAGCGGGAGTCGGTACGCAGTATTTT. The gene calls are TRBV7-8 and TRBJ2-3; TRBD2 aligns across 10 bases. Germline-derived CDR1 and CDR2 are SGHVS and FQNEAQ. V shed 3 bases, J shed 8 bases, and the junction held 8 bases outside the gene matches. CDR3 size: 15 residues. Supplemented by reference TRBV7-8 and TRBJ2-3, the full variable domain reads GAGVSQSPRYKVAKRGQDVALRCDPISGHVSLFWYQQALGQGPEFLTYFQNEAQLDKSGLPSDRFFAERPEGSVSTLKIQRTQQEDSAVYLCASSLGLAGVGTQYFGPGTRLTVL.

This clonotype has a handful of counts. The chain is built from TRBV4-2 and TRBJ2-3, with D unclear. There are 16 residues in the CDR3. Germline loops: CDR1 LGHNA, CDR2 YNFKEQ. Between the trimmed V and J ends, which lost 1 base and 3 bases, there was a span of 14 bases. The CDR3 spells CASSQVEPLGTDTQYF. The CDR3 DNA sequence: TGTGCCAGCAGCCAAGTGGAGCCTCTGGGTACAGATACGCAGTATTTT.

This clonotype came up many times. V and J are TRBV11-1 and TRBJ2-3, with D hard to call. Trimming removed 1 base at V and 0 bases at J, with 8 bases between. The CDR3 loop spans 15 amino acids. CDR1 and CDR2 from the germline V gene are SGHAT and FQDESV (reference sequence). CDR3 residues: CASSLVTPSTDTQYF. CDR3 nucleotides: TGTGCCAGCAGCTTAGTAACACCTAGCACAGATACGCAGTATTTT.

There are many counts of this clonotype. The J gene is TRBJ1-1, the V gene TRBV7-9; a possible D gene is TRBD1 (6 bases). CDR3 length: 12 amino acids. Trimming took off 5 bases at V and 4 bases at J, with 8 bases between the two ends. CDR1 and CDR2 from the germline V gene are SEHNR and FQNEAQ (reference sequence). CDR3 in DNA: TGTGCCAGCAGCGGCAGGGGCACTGAAGCTTTCTTT. It yields the protein CASSGRGTEAFF.

Ten or more counts support this clonotype. V gene TRBV15 combines with J gene TRBJ1-1; D perhaps matches TRBD1 (5 bases). Germline-derived CDR1 and CDR2 are LNHNV and YYDKDF (reference sequence). The V end was cut by 5 bases, the J end by 3 bases, with 13 bases between. CDR3 size: 14 residues. The CDR3 sequence: CATSSGDGYTEAFF. The CDR3 nucleotides read TGTGCCACCAGCTCGGGGGACGGATACACTGAAGCTTTCTTT.

Only a few counts were recorded for this clonotype. The chain employs TRBV13 and TRBJ2-1, with 11 bases lining up with TRBD1. V shed 5 bases and J 7 bases; nucleotides not matched to a gene: 7. The length of the CDR3 is 15 residues. CDR1 PRHDT and CDR2 FYEKMQ come from the germline V gene (reference sequence). CDR3 residues: CASSPLDRGRNEQFF. CDR3 sequence (DNA): TGTGCCAGCAGCCCACTGGACAGGGGGCGTAATGAGCAGTTCTTC.

V and J are TRBV6-1 and TRBJ2-7; D perhaps matches TRBD1 (6 bases). CDR3 length equals 14 residues. V was cut by 2 bases and J by 3 bases, with 11 bases left in between. Germline V gene sequence: CDR1 MNHNS, CDR2 SASEGT. The CDR3 spells CASSEYTGYYEQYF. For the CDR3, the DNA is TGTGCCAGCAGTGAATACACAGGGTACTACGAGCAGTACTTC.

This clonotype has at least ten counts. The chain is built from TRBV7-3 and TRBJ1-2, with D maybe TRBD1 (6 bases). V lost 1 base to trimming and J lost 4 bases, with 13 bases between them. This CDR3 comprises 15 residues. CDR1 SGHTA and CDR2 FQGTGA come from the germline V gene. The CDR3 reads CASSLNGGASYGYTF. CDR3 DNA: TGTGCCAGCAGCTTAAATGGGGGCGCGTCCTATGGCTACACCTTC.

This clonotype was seen at least ten times. This chain connects TRBV6-1 to TRBJ2-5; 11 bases line up with TRBD2. V gave up 6 bases and J gave up 2 bases; unmatched junction bases: 5. Germline CDR1 MNHNS, CDR2 SASEGT. This CDR3 is 15 amino acids long. CDR3 coding DNA: TGTGCCAGCAGAGTGGGGACTAGCGGTCAAGAGACCCAGTACTTC. It encodes CASRVGTSGQETQYF.

This clonotype was counted many times. The chain links TRBV4-2 to TRBJ2-5; 11 bases match TRBD2. After removal of 4 bases from V and 4 bases from J, the junction contained 17 bases not matched to a gene. Germline V CDR1 and CDR2: LGHNA, YNFKEQ. CDR3 length: 19 residues. In nucleotides, the CDR3 is TGTGCCAGCAGCCGAATAGCGGGAGGGCCTGAGGTAGACGCAGAGACCCAGTACTTC. Its translation: CASSRIAGGPEVDAETQYF.

The chain uses TRBV28 and TRBJ2-1; TRBD2 matches 7 bases. The junction had 15 bases not matched to a gene; V was cut back by 5 bases and J by 8 bases. In germline, CDR1 is MDHEN, CDR2 SYDVKM. This CDR3 comprises 16 residues. CDR3 nucleotides: TGTGCCAGCAGTCCTCAGGGAGGCGGGAGTTTTGATGAGCAGTTCTTC. Its translation is CASSPQGGGSFDEQFF.

This clonotype was seen many times. The rearrangement uses TRBV7-2 and TRBJ1-5; D is perhaps TRBD1 (5 bases). Germline V gene data show CDR1 as SGHTA and CDR2 as FQGNSA. The CDR3 spans 15 residues. The V gene lost 5 bases and the J gene lost 3 bases, with 14 bases spanning the gap. The DNA of the CDR3 is TGTGCCAGCAGCCAAGAAGGGACTATCAATCAGCCCCAGCATTTT. Its protein is CASSQEGTINQPQHF.

This clonotype was seen a handful of times. This sequence joins TRBV19 and TRBJ2-7; 10 nucleotides agree with TRBD1. The ends lost 8 bases at V and 5 bases at J; junction bases unmatched: 6. This CDR3 has 13 residues. Germline V gene sequence: CDR1 LNHDA, CDR2 SQIVND (reference sequence). The CDR3 reads CASSDRGRNEQYF. CDR3 DNA sequence: TGTGCCAGTTCCGACAGGGGGCGAAACGAGCAGTACTTC. Variable domain in full (rest from reference TRBV19 and TRBJ2-7): DGGITQSPKYLFRKEGQNVTLSCEQNLNHDAMYWYRQDPGQGLRLIYYSQIVNDFQKGDIAEGYSVSREKKESFPLTVTSAQKNPTAFYLCASSDRGRNEQYFGPGTRLTVT.

The V gene is TRBV19, the J gene TRBJ2-2; TRBD1 matches 8 bases. Germline V lookup: CDR1 LNHDA, CDR2 SQIVND (reference sequence). The trim removed 10 bases at V and 3 bases at J, leaving 7 bases unmatched. The CDR3 extends over 14 amino acids. CDR3 region: CATGTGFDTGELFF. In DNA form, the CDR3 reads TGTGCCACCGGGACAGGATTTGACACCGGGGAGCTGTTTTTT.

This clonotype was recorded at least ten times. The rearrangement uses TRBV7-9 and TRBJ2-1; 10 positions agree with TRBD2. The germline V gene has CDR1 SEHNR and CDR2 FQNEAQ (reference sequence). CDR3 length equals 16 residues. V was clipped by 5 bases and J by 3 bases; unmatched bases: 7. The CDR3 loop reads CASSLSASGGYNEQFF. The CDR3 DNA reads TGTGCCAGCAGCCTATCGGCTAGCGGGGGCTACAATGAGCAGTTCTTC.

V is TRBV2 and J is TRBJ2-3; perhaps D is TRBD1 or TRBD2 (5 bases each). V was trimmed by 4 bases and J by 0 bases, leaving 11 bases between them. This CDR3 spans 15 amino acids. The germline CDR1 and CDR2 sequences are SNHLY and FYNNEI. The CDR3 here is CASSAGRKSTDTQYF. The CDR3 DNA is TGTGCCAGCAGTGCGGGACGGAAAAGCACAGATACGCAGTATTTT.

The table lists this clonotype with many counts. V and J are TRBV7-3 and TRBJ2-3, with D perhaps being TRBD1 or TRBD2 (5 bases each). This CDR3 comprises 15 residues. Germline lookup yields CDR1 SGHTA and CDR2 FQGTGA. The V end was cut by 6 bases, the J end by 6 bases, with 19 bases between. CDR3 bases: TGTGCCAGCAGTTTTAGCTCCATTGAGGGGGATACGCAGTATTTT. Translating gives CASSFSSIEGDTQYF.

This clonotype was detected ten times or more. The rearrangement links TRBV19 to TRBJ2-5, with 7 bases aligning to TRBD2. In germline, CDR1 is LNHDA, CDR2 SQIVND (reference sequence). J gave up 4 bases and V 3 bases, and 20 bases lay outside the gene matches. This CDR3 is 19 amino acids long. Here the CDR3 reads CASSIRNPFLEGGRETQYF. CDR3 bases: TGTGCCAGTAGTATTCGAAACCCCTTTCTAGAGGGAGGGAGAGAGACCCAGTACTTC.

In regard to this clonotype: A much larger clonotype is one base distant, so this may be a read error. The rearrangement links TRBV12-3 or TRBV12-4 to TRBJ1-5; D is perhaps TRBD1 (6 bases). Trimming pared 6 bases from V and 2 bases from J, leaving 14 bases between. This CDR3 is built from 15 residues. The DNA for the CDR3 is TGTGCCAGCAGCTCGACAGGAGATGGCAATCAGCCCCAGCATTTT. It codes for CASSSTGDGNQPQHF.

This clonotype was counted ten times or more. The chain uses TRBV29-1 and TRBJ1-2, with unresolved D. The V end was cut by 0 bases, the J end by 4 bases, with 18 bases between. CDR1 SQVTM and CDR2 ANQGSEA come from the germline V gene. CDR3 length equals 16 residues. This CDR3 is CSVEDRGARSGYGYTF. As DNA, the CDR3 is TGCAGCGTTGAAGATCGTGGAGCCAGGTCCGGCTATGGCTACACCTTC.

This clonotype showed up many times. The chain is built from TRBV5-1 and TRBJ1-2, with 7 bases identical to TRBD1. The CDR3 spans 15 residues. Germline V CDR1 and CDR2: SGHRS, YFSETQ. V trimming: 0 bases; J trimming: 6 bases; junction bases outside the gene matches: 8. The CDR3 DNA sequence: TGCGCCAGCAGCTTGGCTGGGGGCGGGACAGATGGCTACACCTTC. Amino acids: CASSLAGGGTDGYTF.

The chain uses TRBV3-1 and TRBJ1-6; D not certain. This CDR3 comprises 12 residues. V was pared by 3 bases and J by 10 bases, with 7 bases between. CDR1 and CDR2 (germline): LGHDT, YNNKEL (reference sequence). CDR3 nucleotide sequence: TGTGCCAGCAGCCAGCCCGGATCACCCCTCCACTTT. Translated: CASSQPGSPLHF.

This clonotype came up many times. The CDR3 sequence is CASSPAGVNTEAFF. As DNA, the CDR3 is TGTGCCAGCAGCCCCGCCGGGGTGAACACTGAAGCTTTCTTT. The V and J genes are TRBV11-2 and TRBJ1-1; D uncertain. The ends were cut back, 5 bases at V and 0 bases at J, with 10 bases in the middle. The CDR3 loop spans 14 amino acids. From germline, CDR1 is SGHAT and CDR2 FQNNGV.

In its sample, this clonotype was seen many times. V gene TRBV7-6 combines with J gene TRBJ1-1; D remains unclear. CDR1 is SGHVS and CDR2 is FNYEAQ in the germline V gene. The CDR3 has 13 amino acids. With 5 bases removed from V and 0 bases from J, the gap between germline ends came to 7 bases. The DNA of the CDR3 is TGTGCCAGCAGCGCGGATTTGAACACTGAAGCTTTCTTT. Translating gives CASSADLNTEAFF.

The table lists this clonotype with a few counts. The rearrangement uses TRBV7-9 and TRBJ2-3, with TRBD2 as a possible D gene (5 bases). Germline CDR1 and CDR2: SEHNR and FQNEAQ (reference sequence). V was cut by 1 base and J by 5 bases, with 13 bases left in between. The CDR3 consists of 15 residues. The CDR3 loop is CASSLGGQRRDTQYF. CDR3 bases: TGTGCCAGCAGCTTAGGAGGGCAGAGAAGAGATACGCAGTATTTT. Full variable domain (remainder filled in from reference TRBV7-9 and TRBJ2-3): DTGVSQNPRHKITKRGQNVTFRCDPISEHNRLYWYRQTLGQGPEFLTYFQNEAQLEKSRLLSDRFSAERPKGSFSTLEIQRTEQGDSAMYLCASSLGGQRRDTQYFGPGTRLTVL.

The table lists this clonotype with a few counts. The genes are TRBV24-1 and TRBJ1-1; perhaps TRBD1 as D (5 bases). V was cut by 1 base and J by 10 bases, with 12 bases left in between. The V gene's germline CDR1 is KGHDR and CDR2 SFDVKD. The length of the CDR3 is 13 residues. The CDR3 DNA follows: TGTGCCACCAGTGATTTTCAGGGAAGGGGAGCTTTCTTT. This encodes CATSDFQGRGAFF.